One and the same sample provided the 8 T cell receptor beta chains below, sequenced in a study of T cells in Graves' hyperthyroidism and ophthalmopathy (dated by TCRdb to the late 2010s). The library came from multiplex PCR. Sequencing took place on an Illumina HiSeq 2000. TCR beta CDR3 regions were amplified from RNA transcripts. The TCR CDR3 was subjected to a first round of RT-PCR using the HTBI primer set and the Qiagen OneStep RT-PCR kit. Using fastp at Q25 and MiXCR, TCRdb reprocessed the public reads and kept productive beta chains. Each entry merges the rows of one CDR3 protein and shows their most common DNA and genes. The table for this sample lists about 500,000 distinct CDR3 sequences; around 17% of them were counted only once. The leading ten clones occupy approximately 18% of the sample. What was sequenced was blood. These receptors were collected from a woman between 18 and 29 years old with Graves' hyperthyroidism.

The CDR3 bases are TGTGCCAGCGACCGGACAGGGAGCTCCTACGAGCAGTACTTC. Amino acid sequence: CASDRTGSSYEQYF. The V call is TRBV2, the J call TRBJ2-7; 8 bases are a match to TRBD1. The V and J ends lost 8 bases and 0 bases, in that order; junction bases with no gene match: 6. CDR3 length: 14 amino acids. Germline loops: CDR1 SNHLY, CDR2 FYNNEI.

This clonotype was seen repeatedly, ten times or more. The chain couples TRBV7-3 to TRBJ2-1; TRBD2 matches 11 bases. Germline V gene data show CDR1 as SGHTA and CDR2 as FQGTGA. Trimming took 4 bases from V and 7 from J; bases not matched to a gene: 3. The CDR3 contains 14 residues. For the CDR3, the DNA is TGTGCCAGCAGCTCTAGCGGGGGGTCAAATGAGCAGTTCTTC. Translation gives CASSSSGGSNEQFF.

This clonotype was observed at least ten times. The rearrangement joins TRBV27 to TRBJ1-2; D is undetermined. V lost 5 bases and J 0 bases, leaving 13 bases between the germline ends. Germline V gives CDR1 MNHEY, CDR2 SMNVEV (reference sequence). The CDR3 length is 15 residues. DNA for the CDR3: TGTGCCAGCAGTCACCAGTCCGTATCTAACTATGGCTACACCTTC. It specifies CASSHQSVSNYGYTF.

This clonotype was recorded many times. As DNA, the CDR3 is TGTGCTAGTGGTTTGGTTCTTGGGCAGGGAGCAGATACGCAGTATTTT. Its protein is CASGLVLGQGADTQYF. The chain carries TRBV12-5 and TRBJ2-3, with D perhaps TRBD1 or TRBD2 (5 bases each). Germline lookup yields CDR1 LGHNT and CDR2 FRNRAP. V was pared by 0 bases and J by 4 bases, with 14 bases between. The CDR3 spans 16 residues.

This clonotype was detected many times. The chain has TRBV6-2 or TRBV6-3 and TRBJ2-3; D may be TRBD1 (6 bases). V was cut by 6 bases and J by 2 bases, with 18 bases left in between. The CDR3 totals 16 residues. CDR1 and CDR2 from the germline V gene are MNHEY and SVGEGT. CDR3 amino acids: CASSPTDSLITDTQYF. The DNA of the CDR3 is TGTGCCAGCAGCCCGACGGACAGCCTTATCACAGATACGCAGTATTTT.

In its sample, this clonotype was seen many times. This chain joins TRBV12-3 or TRBV12-4 and TRBJ2-1; a weak D match, TRBD1 (5 bases). This CDR3 is built from 14 residues. Trimming took 4 bases from V and 5 from J, leaving 12 bases between them. The CDR3 loop is CASSWSGNNNEQFF. CDR3 sequence (DNA): TGTGCCAGCAGTTGGTCAGGGAACAACAATGAGCAGTTCTTC.

This chain joins TRBV18 and TRBJ2-7, with D hard to call. V lost 8 bases to trimming and J lost 7 bases, with 24 bases between them. The CDR3 runs to 15 residues. Germline V lookup: CDR1 KGHSH, CDR2 LQKENI. CDR3: CASAQILDGPEEQYF. CDR3 nucleotide sequence: TGTGCCAGCGCCCAAATTTTGGACGGGCCCGAGGAGCAGTACTTC.

This clonotype occurred many times. V and J are TRBV20-1 and TRBJ1-3; no reliable D call. The CDR3 contains 16 residues. The germline gives CDR1 DFQATT, CDR2 SNEGSKA (reference sequence). With 0 bases removed from V and 1 base from J, the gap between germline ends came to 13 bases. The CDR3 here is CSARDDGGTSGNTIYF. In nucleotides, the CDR3 is TGCAGTGCTAGAGATGATGGAGGTACTTCTGGAAACACCATATATTTT.